Each of the 7 T cell receptor beta chains below was sequenced from the same sample in a study of blood T cells in healthy people across ages. A second PCR of 7 to 11 cycles used a sample-barcoded 5' primer and a J-beta primer mix. One entry per CDR3 protein, called by TCRdb with MiXCR from the 5' RACE reads. The table shows roughly 650,000 distinct CDR3 sequences, with about 30% occurring only once. The sample was blood. All receptors come from a woman at least 80 years old in good health.

This clonotype was seen at least ten times. The V call is TRBV3-1, the J call TRBJ2-1, with TRBD2 matching over 9 bases. The CDR3 has 16 amino acids. V shed 5 bases and J 3 bases; nucleotides not matched to a gene: 8. Germline V gene sequence: CDR1 LGHDT, CDR2 YNNKEL (reference sequence). The CDR3 DNA follows: TGTGCCAGCAGCTGGTCGCGGGGGGGCTTCTACAATGAGCAGTTCTTC. Residues: CASSWSRGGFYNEQFF.

This clonotype was seen repeatedly, ten times or more. The chain carries TRBV5-6 and TRBJ2-7, with 7 bases matching TRBD1. From germline, CDR1 is SGHDT and CDR2 YYEEEE. The V segment lost 4 bases and the J segment 5 bases; nucleotides outside the gene matches: 18. CDR3 size: 17 residues. CDR3 nucleotides: TGTGCCAGCAGCCGCTATGTGGGACAGCGCATGGAGGACGAGCAGTACTTC. Its translation: CASSRYVGQRMEDEQYF.

Regarding this clonotype: A much larger clone lies a single base off, so this may be a read error. The chain has TRBV5-1 and TRBJ1-1, with D hard to call. CDR3 size: 14 residues. CDR1 and CDR2 (germline): SGHRS, YFSETQ. CDR3 DNA sequence: TGCGCCAGCGGCTTGGAGATGCCCGGCACTGAAGCTTTCTTT. Protein product: CASGLEMPGTEAFF.

At least ten counts were recorded for this clonotype. The rearrangement uses TRBV21-1 and TRBJ2-7; the D call in the table, TRBD1, was not verified against the DNA. TRBV21-1 is a listed pseudogene. The CDR3 has 14 amino acids. The DNA of the CDR3 is TGTGCCAGCAGCAATTTCCCGGGGGCGTACGAGCAGTACTTC. This gives the protein CASSNFPGAYEQYF.

J is TRBJ2-5 and V is TRBV7-2; D not certain. This CDR3 comprises 14 residues. Germline values: CDR1 SGHTA, CDR2 FQGNSA. V was shortened by 8 bases and J by 2 bases, with 15 bases between the two germline ends. CDR3 nucleotide sequence: TGTGCCAGCGCTCCCTACGGTGCTCAAGAGACCCAGTACTTC. Protein sequence: CASAPYGAQETQYF.

A word on this clonotype: A clone one base away is much larger, so this may be a read error. The chain is built from TRBV9 and TRBJ1-1; a weak D match, TRBD1 (6 bases). The CDR3 covers 15 residues. CDR1 is SGDLS, CDR2 YYNGEE, per germline. V lost 2 bases and J lost 5, with 16 bases in between. CDR3 in DNA: TGTGCCAGCAGCGTTAGACAGGATGGGCGAACTGAAGCTTTCTTT. It yields the protein CASSVRQDGRTEAFF. Full variable domain (outside the CDR3, taken from reference TRBV9 and TRBJ1-1): DSGVTQTPKHLITATGQRVTLRCSPRSGDLSVYWYQQSLDQGLQFLIQYYNGEERAKGNILERFSAQQFPDLHSELNLSSLELGDSALYFCASSVRQDGRTEAFFGQGTRLTVV.

This clonotype has a single count. The rearrangement uses TRBV3-1 and TRBJ1-2, with a tentative D call TRBD1 (6 bases). Germline-derived CDR1 and CDR2 are LGHDT and YNNKEL (reference sequence). This CDR3 has 15 amino acids. V lost 0 bases and J lost 3, with 11 bases in between. DNA for the CDR3: TGTGCCAGCAGCCAAGACAGGACAGCTTACTATGGCTACACCTTC. It yields the protein CASSQDRTAYYGYTF.